This T cell receptor beta chain was captured by sequencing in a study of control samples from healthy donors and cancer patients. Method: immunoSEQ multiplex PCR; TCRdb's copy keeps in-frame clones and lacks some. The data show some 100,000 clones, roughly 90% seen once. Germline CDR1 and CDR2: SQVTM and ANQGSEA. The trim removed 5 bases at V and 8 bases at J, leaving 7 bases unmatched. The CDR3 contains 13 residues. Material: blood. This receptor was obtained from a woman aged 50 to 65 in good health. The V call is TRBV29-1, the J call TRBJ1-4; 8 positions agree with TRBD1. This CDR3 is CSVKQGEGEKLFF. CDR3 in DNA: TGCAGCGTTAAACAGGGGGAGGGCGAAAAACTGTTTTTT.